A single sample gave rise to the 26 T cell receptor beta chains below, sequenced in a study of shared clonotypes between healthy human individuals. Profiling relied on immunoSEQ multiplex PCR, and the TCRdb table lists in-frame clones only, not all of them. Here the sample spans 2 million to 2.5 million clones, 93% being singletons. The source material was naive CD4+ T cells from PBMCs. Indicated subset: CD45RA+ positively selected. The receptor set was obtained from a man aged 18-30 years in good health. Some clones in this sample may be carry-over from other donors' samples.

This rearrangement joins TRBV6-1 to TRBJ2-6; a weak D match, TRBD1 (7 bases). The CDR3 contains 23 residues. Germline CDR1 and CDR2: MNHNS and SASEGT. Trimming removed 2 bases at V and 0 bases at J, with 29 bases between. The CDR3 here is CASSEYGWRGRARASSGANVLTF. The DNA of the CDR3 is TGTGCCAGCAGTGAATATGGTTGGAGGGGGCGGGCCCGCGCCAGCTCTGGGGCCAACGTCCTGACTTTC.

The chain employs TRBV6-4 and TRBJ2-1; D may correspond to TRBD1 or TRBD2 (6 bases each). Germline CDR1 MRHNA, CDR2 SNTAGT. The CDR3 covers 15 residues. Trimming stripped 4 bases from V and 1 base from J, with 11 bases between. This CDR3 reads CASSARGDSYNEQFF. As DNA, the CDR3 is TGTGCCAGCAGTGCGAGGGGGGATTCCTACAATGAGCAGTTCTTC.

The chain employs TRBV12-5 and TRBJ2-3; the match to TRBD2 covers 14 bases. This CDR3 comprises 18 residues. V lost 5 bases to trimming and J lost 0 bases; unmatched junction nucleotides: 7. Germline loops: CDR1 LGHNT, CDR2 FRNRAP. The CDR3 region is CASGLGTSGSGSTDTQYF. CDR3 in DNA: TGTGCTAGTGGTCTTGGGACTAGCGGGAGCGGGAGCACAGATACGCAGTATTTT. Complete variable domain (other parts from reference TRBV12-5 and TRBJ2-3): DARVTQTPRHKVTEMGQEVTMRCQPILGHNTVFWYRQTMMQGLELLAYFRNRAPLDDSGMPKDRFSAEMPDATLATLKIQPSEPRDSAVYFCASGLGTSGSGSTDTQYFGPGTRLTVL.

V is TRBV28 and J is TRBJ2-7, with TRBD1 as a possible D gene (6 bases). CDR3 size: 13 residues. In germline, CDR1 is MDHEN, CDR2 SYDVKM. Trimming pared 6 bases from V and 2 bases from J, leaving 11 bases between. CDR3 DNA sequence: TGTGCCAGCAGCACAGGGTTCCCCTACGAGCAGTACTTC. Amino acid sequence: CASSTGFPYEQYF.

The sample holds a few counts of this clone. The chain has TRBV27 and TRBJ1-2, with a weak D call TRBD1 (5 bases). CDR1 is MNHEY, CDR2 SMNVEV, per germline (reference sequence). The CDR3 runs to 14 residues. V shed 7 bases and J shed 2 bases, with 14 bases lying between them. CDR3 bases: TGTGCCAGCATGGGGCGGGGCCGCAACTATGGCTACACCTTC. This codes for CASMGRGRNYGYTF.

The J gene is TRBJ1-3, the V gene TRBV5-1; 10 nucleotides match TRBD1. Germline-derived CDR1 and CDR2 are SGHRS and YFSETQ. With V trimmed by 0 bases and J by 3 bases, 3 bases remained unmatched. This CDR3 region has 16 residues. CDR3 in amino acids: CASSLEGTGVGNTIYF. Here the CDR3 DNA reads TGCGCCAGCAGCTTGGAAGGGACAGGGGTTGGAAACACCATATATTTT.

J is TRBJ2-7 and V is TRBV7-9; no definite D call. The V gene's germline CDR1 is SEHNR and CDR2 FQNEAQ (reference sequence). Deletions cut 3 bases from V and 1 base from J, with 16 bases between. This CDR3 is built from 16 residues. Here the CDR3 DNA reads TGTGCCAGCAGCTTCAGATCTAGAGGCGTGTCCTACGAGCAGTACTTC. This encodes CASSFRSRGVSYEQYF. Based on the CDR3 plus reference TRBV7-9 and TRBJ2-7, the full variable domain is DTGVSQNPRHKITKRGQNVTFRCDPISEHNRLYWYRQTLGQGPEFLTYFQNEAQLEKSRLLSDRFSAERPKGSFSTLEIQRTEQGDSAMYLCASSFRSRGVSYEQYFGPGTRLTVT.

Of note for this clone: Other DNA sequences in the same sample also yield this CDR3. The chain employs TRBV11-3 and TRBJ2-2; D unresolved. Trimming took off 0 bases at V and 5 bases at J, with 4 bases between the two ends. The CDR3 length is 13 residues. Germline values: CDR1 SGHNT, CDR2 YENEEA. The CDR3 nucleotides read TGTGCCAGCAGCTTAGACCCGACCGGGGAGCTGTTTTTT. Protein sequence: CASSLDPTGELFF.

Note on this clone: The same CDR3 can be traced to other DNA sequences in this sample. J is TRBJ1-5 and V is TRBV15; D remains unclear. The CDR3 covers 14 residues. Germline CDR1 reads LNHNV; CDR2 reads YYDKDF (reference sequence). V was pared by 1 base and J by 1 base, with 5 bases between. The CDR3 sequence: CATSRGLSNQPQHF. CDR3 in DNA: TGTGCCACCAGCAGAGGACTGAGCAATCAGCCCCAGCATTTT.

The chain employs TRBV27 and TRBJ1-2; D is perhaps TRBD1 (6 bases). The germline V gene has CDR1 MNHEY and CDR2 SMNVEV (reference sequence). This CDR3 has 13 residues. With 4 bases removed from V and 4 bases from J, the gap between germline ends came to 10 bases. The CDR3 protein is CASSYRDSYGYTF. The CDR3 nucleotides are TGTGCCAGCAGTTACAGGGACTCCTATGGCTACACCTTC.

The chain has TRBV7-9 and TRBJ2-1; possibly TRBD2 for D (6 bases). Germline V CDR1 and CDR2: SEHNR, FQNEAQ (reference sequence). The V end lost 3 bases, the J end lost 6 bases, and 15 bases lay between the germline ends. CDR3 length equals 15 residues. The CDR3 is CASSFGGGGRNEQFF. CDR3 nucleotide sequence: TGTGCCAGCAGCTTCGGGGGAGGAGGTCGCAATGAGCAGTTCTTC.

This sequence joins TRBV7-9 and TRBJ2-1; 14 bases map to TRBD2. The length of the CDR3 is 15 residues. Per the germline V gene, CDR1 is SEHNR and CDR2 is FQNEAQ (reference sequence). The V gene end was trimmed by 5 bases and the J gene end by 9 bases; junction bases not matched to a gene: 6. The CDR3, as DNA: TGTGCCAGCAGCCTGGGACTAGCGGGAGTTTTTGAGCAGTTCTTC. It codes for CASSLGLAGVFEQFF. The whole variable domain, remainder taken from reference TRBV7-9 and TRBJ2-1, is DTGVSQNPRHKITKRGQNVTFRCDPISEHNRLYWYRQTLGQGPEFLTYFQNEAQLEKSRLLSDRFSAERPKGSFSTLEIQRTEQGDSAMYLCASSLGLAGVFEQFFGPGTRLTVL.

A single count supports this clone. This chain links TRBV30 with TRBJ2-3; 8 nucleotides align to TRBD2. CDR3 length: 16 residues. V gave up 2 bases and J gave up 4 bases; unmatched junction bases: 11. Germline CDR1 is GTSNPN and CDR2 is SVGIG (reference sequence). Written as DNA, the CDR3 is TGTGCCTGGAGTAAAGGACTAGCTCCCTTCCCAGATACGCAGTATTTT. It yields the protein CAWSKGLAPFPDTQYF.

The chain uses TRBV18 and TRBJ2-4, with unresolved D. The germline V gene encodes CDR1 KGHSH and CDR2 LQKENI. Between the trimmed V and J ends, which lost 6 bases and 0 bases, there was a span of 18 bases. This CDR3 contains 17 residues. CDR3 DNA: TGTGCCAGCTCGTGGTCCCCAGGTACCATAGCCAAAAACATTCAGTACTTC. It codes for CASSWSPGTIAKNIQYF.

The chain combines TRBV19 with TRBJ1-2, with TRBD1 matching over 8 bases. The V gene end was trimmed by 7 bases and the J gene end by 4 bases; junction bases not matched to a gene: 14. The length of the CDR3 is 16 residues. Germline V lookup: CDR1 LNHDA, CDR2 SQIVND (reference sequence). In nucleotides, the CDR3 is TGTGCCAGTACCACGCTCCGGACAGGGCTGGTCTATGGCTACACCTTC. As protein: CASTTLRTGLVYGYTF. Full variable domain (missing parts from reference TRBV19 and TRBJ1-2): DGGITQSPKYLFRKEGQNVTLSCEQNLNHDAMYWYRQDPGQGLRLIYYSQIVNDFQKGDIAEGYSVSREKKESFPLTVTSAQKNPTAFYLCASTTLRTGLVYGYTFGSGTRLTVV.

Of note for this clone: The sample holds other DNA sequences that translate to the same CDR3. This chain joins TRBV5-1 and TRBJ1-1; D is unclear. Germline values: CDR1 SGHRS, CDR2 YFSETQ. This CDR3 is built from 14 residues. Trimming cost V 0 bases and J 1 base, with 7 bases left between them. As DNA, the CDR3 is TGCGCCAGCAGCTTGGCCACTACGAACACTGAAGCTTTCTTT. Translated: CASSLATTNTEAFF.

The CDR3 nucleotides are TGTGCCAGCTCACCACTCGGGAGCGGGACTGGCTCGGATACGCAGTATTTT. It codes for CASSPLGSGTGSDTQYF. The rearrangement joins TRBV18 to TRBJ2-3, with 7 nucleotides matching TRBD2. Trimming at V came to 1 base and at J to 6 bases, leaving 13 bases not matched to a gene. CDR1 is KGHSH and CDR2 is LQKENI in the germline V gene. The CDR3 runs 17 residues.

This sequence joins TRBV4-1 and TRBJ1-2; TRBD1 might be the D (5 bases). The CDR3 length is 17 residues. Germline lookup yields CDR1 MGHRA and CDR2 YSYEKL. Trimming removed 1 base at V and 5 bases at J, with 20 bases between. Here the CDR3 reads CASSQGQGSSIGYGYTF. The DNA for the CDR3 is TGCGCCAGCAGCCAAGGGCAGGGTTCATCCATCGGGTATGGCTACACCTTC.

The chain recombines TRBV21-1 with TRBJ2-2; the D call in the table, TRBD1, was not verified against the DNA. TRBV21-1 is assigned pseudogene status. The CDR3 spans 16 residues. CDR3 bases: TGTGCCAGCAGCAAGCAAAAGGGGGAAGGCACCGGGGAGCTGTTTTTT. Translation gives CASSKQKGEGTGELFF.

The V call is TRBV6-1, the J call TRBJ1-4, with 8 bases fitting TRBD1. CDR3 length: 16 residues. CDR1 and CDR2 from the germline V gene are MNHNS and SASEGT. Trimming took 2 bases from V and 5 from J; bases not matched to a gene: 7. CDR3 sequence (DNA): TGTGCCAGCAGTGAAAGATTAGGACAGGGAAATGAAAAACTGTTTTTT. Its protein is CASSERLGQGNEKLFF.

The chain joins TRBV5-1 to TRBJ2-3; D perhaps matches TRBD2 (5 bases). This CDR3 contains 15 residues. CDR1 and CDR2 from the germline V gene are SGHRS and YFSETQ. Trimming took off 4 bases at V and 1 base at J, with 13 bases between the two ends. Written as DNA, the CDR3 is TGCGCCAGCAGCCCGCTTCGGGGAGGCACAGATACGCAGTATTTT. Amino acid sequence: CASSPLRGGTDTQYF.

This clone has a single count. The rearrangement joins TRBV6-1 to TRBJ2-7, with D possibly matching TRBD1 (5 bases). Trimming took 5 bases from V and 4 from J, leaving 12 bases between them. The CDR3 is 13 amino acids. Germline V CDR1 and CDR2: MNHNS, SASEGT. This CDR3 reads CASSSYSGYEQYF. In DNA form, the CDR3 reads TGTGCCAGCAGTTCTTATTCAGGGTACGAGCAGTACTTC.

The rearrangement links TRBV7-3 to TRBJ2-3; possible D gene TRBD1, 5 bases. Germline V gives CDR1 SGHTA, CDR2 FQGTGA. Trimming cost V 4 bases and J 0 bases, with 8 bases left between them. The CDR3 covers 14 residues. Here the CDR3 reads CASSWGGSTDTQYF. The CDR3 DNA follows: TGTGCCAGCAGCTGGGGCGGTAGCACAGATACGCAGTATTTT.

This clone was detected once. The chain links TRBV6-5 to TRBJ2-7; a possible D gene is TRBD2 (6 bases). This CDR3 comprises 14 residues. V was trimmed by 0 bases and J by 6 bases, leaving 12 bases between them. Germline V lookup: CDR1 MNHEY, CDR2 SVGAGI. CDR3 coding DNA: TGTGCCAGCAGTTACTCGCCTAGCGCGGGCGAGCAGTACTTC. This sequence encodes CASSYSPSAGEQYF.

This CDR3 reads CASSLLPGSYGYTF. DNA for the CDR3: TGTGCCAGCAGCTTACTGCCAGGATCCTATGGCTACACCTTC. The chain employs TRBV7-3 and TRBJ1-2, with D unresolved. V lost 2 bases, J lost 4 bases, and 11 bases lay in between. CDR3 length equals 14 residues. Per the germline V gene, CDR1 is SGHTA and CDR2 is FQGTGA.

Here the CDR3 DNA reads TGTGCCAGCAGCAGGGGGGGACAGGGAAGGTGGGATGGCTACACCTTC. This codes for CASSRGGQGRWDGYTF. The chain recombines TRBV28 with TRBJ1-2, with 9 bases identical to TRBD1. Germline V CDR1 and CDR2: MDHEN, SYDVKM. The CDR3 has 16 amino acids. Unmatched junction bases numbered 14, after V lost 6 bases and J lost 6 bases.